This T cell receptor beta chain was captured by sequencing in a study of shared clonotypes between healthy human individuals. Turning to the study itself: The donors, a couple of women and a few men, were aged 18 to 49. Each donor contributed plates that comprised three CD4 naive, three CD4 memory, two CD8 naive and one CD8 memory.

The CDR3 has 12 amino acids. In germline, CDR1 is LNHDA, CDR2 SQIVND (reference sequence). V was trimmed by 8 bases and J by 7 bases, leaving 15 bases between them. Remarks on this clone: Its target is unknown.

Naive CD8 populations comprised CD45RO-negative cells positively selected for CCR7, excluding terminally differentiated effector memory CD45RA+ cells. Every contributor of samples was a Caucasian grown-up residing in Nashville, Tennessee. Sequencing was performed with immunoSEQ multiplex PCR; in TCRdb, only in-frame clones are kept and a portion is missing. Of roughly 590,000 clones listed, roughly 95% are singletons. Study-level results: Estimated richness was generally greater in naive than memory subsets.

The sequenced sample consisted of naive CD8+ T cells sorted from blood. The gene calls are TRBV19 and TRBJ2-7, with a tentative D call TRBD2 (6 bases). This TCR came from a woman under 40 in good health. The CDR3 loop is CASENGAGEQYF. The CDR3 DNA reads as TGTGCCAGTGAAAATGGGGCGGGGGAGCAGTACTTC.